This TCR beta chain was observed in a study of blood T cell repertoires in COVID-19. The wider study: Italy, Spain and the United States were the sources of the convalescent and acute COVID-19 samples. T cells, B-cell-depleted T cells, or PBMCs provided the cDNA or gDNA that served as material.

Some clones are missing from TCRdb's copy, which holds only in-frame ones; the method was immunoSEQ multiplex PCR. The sample gives about 94,000 clones, about 80% of which show up once; approximately 51% is in the top ten. Specimen: peripheral blood. The sequence was obtained from a human donor in a cohort sampled during active COVID-19.

The CDR3 DNA follows: TGTGCCAGCAGTGCGGTTGGCATGACAGGGGAACAGCCCCAGCATTTT. Its protein product is CASSAVGMTGEQPQHF. This chain uses TRBV28 with TRBJ1-5; 8 positions agree with TRBD1. Germline V gene data show CDR1 as MDHEN and CDR2 as SYDVKM. The CDR3 extends over 16 amino acids. The ends lost 5 bases at V and 7 bases at J; junction bases unmatched: 13.